This TCR beta chain was profiled in a study of blood T cell repertoires in COVID-19. At the level of the study: Sites in the United States, Italy and Spain provided acute and convalescent COVID-19 samples.

The assay was immunoSEQ multiplex PCR, and TCRdb's table has in-frame clones only and misses some. Of about 220,000 clones listed, roughly 84% are singletons. The V end lost 4 bases, the J end lost 3 bases, and 7 bases lay between the germline ends. Looked up from germline, CDR1 is ENHRY and CDR2 is SYGVKD. The CDR3 sequence is 13 residues long. This chain connects TRBV10-3 to TRBJ2-1; D gene unclear. The receptor's source is a woman younger than 45 who had recovered from COVID-19. The sample taken for sequencing was peripheral blood. The CDR3 sequence is CAISVTVYNEQFF. As DNA, the CDR3 is TGTGCCATCAGTGTAACAGTCTACAATGAGCAGTTCTTC.